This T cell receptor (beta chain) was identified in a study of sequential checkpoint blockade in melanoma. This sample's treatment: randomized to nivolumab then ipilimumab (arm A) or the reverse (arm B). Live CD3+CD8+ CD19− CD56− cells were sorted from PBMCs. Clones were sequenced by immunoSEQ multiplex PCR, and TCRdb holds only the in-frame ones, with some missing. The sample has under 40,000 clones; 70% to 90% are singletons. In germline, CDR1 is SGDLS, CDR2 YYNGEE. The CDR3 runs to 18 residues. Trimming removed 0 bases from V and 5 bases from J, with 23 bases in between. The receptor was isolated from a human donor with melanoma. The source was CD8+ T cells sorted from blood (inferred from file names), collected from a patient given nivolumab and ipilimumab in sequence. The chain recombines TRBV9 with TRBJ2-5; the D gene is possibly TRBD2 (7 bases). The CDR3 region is CASSVGGGRDTHGETQYF. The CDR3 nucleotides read TGTGCCAGCAGCGTAGGAGGGGGGAGGGACACCCATGGGGAGACCCAGTACTTC.